Each of the 7 T cell receptor beta chains below was sequenced from the same sample in a study of T cell responses to AZD1222 COVID-19 vaccine. Some clones are missing from TCRdb's copy, which holds only in-frame ones; the method was immunoSEQ multiplex PCR. The sample records 75,000 to 90,000 clones, around 84% being singletons. This sample comprised peripheral blood, obtained on day 0 of AZD1222 vaccination. These receptors all stem from an adult in good health.

The chain uses TRBV30 and TRBJ1-6; D perhaps matches TRBD1 (6 bases). The CDR3 is 13 residues long. Deletions cut 4 bases from V and 6 bases from J, with 10 bases between. The germline V gene encodes CDR1 GTSNPN and CDR2 SVGIG (reference sequence). As DNA, the CDR3 is TGTGCCTGGATGGGACACCCTAATTCACCCCTCCACTTT. Protein: CAWMGHPNSPLHF.

This chain joins TRBV5-6 and TRBJ2-3; 10 bases align to TRBD2. The V segment lost 4 bases and the J segment 5 bases; nucleotides outside the gene matches: 13. The CDR3 totals 17 residues. Germline V lookup: CDR1 SGHDT, CDR2 YYEEEE. The CDR3 region has the DNA TGTGCCAGCAGCCCTGTCAAGCGGGGGGGCTTGAGAGATACGCAGTATTTT. This translates into CASSPVKRGGLRDTQYF.

The rearrangement uses TRBV29-1 and TRBJ1-5; D gene ambiguous. Trimming cost V 4 bases and J 5 bases, with 9 bases left between them. This CDR3 is 12 amino acids long. In germline, CDR1 is SQVTM, CDR2 ANQGSEA. The CDR3 coding sequence is TGCAGCGTTGGTGGTGAGGATCAGCCCCAGCATTTT. This gives the protein CSVGGEDQPQHF.

This chain uses TRBV30 with TRBJ2-1, with D uncertain. From germline, CDR1 is GTSNPN and CDR2 SVGIG (reference sequence). This CDR3 comprises 15 residues. V shed 0 bases and J shed 7 bases, with 16 bases lying between them. The DNA for the CDR3 is TGTGCCTGGAGTGTACGGTTCGTCACTAAGAATGAGCAGTTCTTC. The encoded protein is CAWSVRFVTKNEQFF.

The chain recombines TRBV4-2 with TRBJ2-3; no clear D. The V gene's germline CDR1 is LGHNA and CDR2 YNFKEQ. The CDR3 sequence is 15 residues long. Trimming removed 0 bases from V and 1 base from J, with 8 bases in between. Written as DNA, the CDR3 is TGTGCCAGCAGCCAAGATGTGGTCCGCACAGATACGCAGTATTTT. Translated: CASSQDVVRTDTQYF.

This clone was recorded only once. The chain couples TRBV27 to TRBJ2-7, with 12 nucleotides matching TRBD2. CDR1 is MNHEY, CDR2 SMNVEV, per germline (reference sequence). The CDR3 extends over 18 amino acids. V trimming: 2 bases; J trimming: 2 bases; junction bases outside the gene matches: 10. The CDR3 DNA reads as TGTGCCAGCAGTTTAGGAGGGACTAGCGGGCGGGTGGCCTACGAGCAGTACTTC. Translation gives CASSLGGTSGRVAYEQYF.

This clone has a single count. V usage is TRBV28 and J usage is TRBJ1-2; 9 nucleotides line up with TRBD1. The CDR3 runs to 14 residues. Germline V gene data show CDR1 as MDHEN and CDR2 as SYDVKM. The junction had 0 bases not matched to a gene; V was cut back by 4 bases and J by 0 bases. As DNA, the CDR3 is TGTGCCAGCAGTTGGACAGGGGCTAACTATGGCTACACCTTC. It specifies CASSWTGANYGYTF.